This T cell receptor (beta chain) was retrieved from a study of cytomegalovirus exposure and HLA in healthy donors. The CDR3 length is 16 residues. The germline gives CDR1 SGHTA, CDR2 FQGTGA. V lost 5 bases to trimming and J lost 4 bases; unmatched junction nucleotides: 8. In the PCR, 60 Vbeta and 13 Jbeta primers were used. Produced via immunoSEQ multiplex PCR; TCRdb's table is partial and in-frame only. The sample has around 110,000 clones; 81% are singletons. This clone was counted only a few times. Its antigen is not identified. Findings and limits, study-wide: A later examination showed that TCR association rates differed by HLA locus, with DRB1 most and HLA-C fewest. Earlier results showed most TCR beta V segments being productive about 87% or about 30% of the time. It emerged from a later analysis that several of the most significant clusters appeared to be linked to common viral pathogens.

The chain joins TRBV7-3 to TRBJ2-2, with 9 bases fitting TRBD2. This sequence was found in a man aged 25 to 40 in good health and CMV-seronegative. Sequencing was carried out using PBMCs. CDR3 DNA sequence: TGTGCCAGCAGCCCCAGTAGCGGGAGTCTCACCGGGGAGCTGTTTTTT. The encoded protein is CASSPSSGSLTGELFF. Filled out from reference TRBV7-3 and TRBJ2-2, the complete variable domain reads GAGVSQTPSNKVTEKGKYVELRCDPISGHTALYWYRQSLGQGPEFLIYFQGTGAADDSGLPNDRFFAVRPEGSVSTLKIQRTERGDSAVYLCASSPSSGSLTGELFFGEGSRLTVL.